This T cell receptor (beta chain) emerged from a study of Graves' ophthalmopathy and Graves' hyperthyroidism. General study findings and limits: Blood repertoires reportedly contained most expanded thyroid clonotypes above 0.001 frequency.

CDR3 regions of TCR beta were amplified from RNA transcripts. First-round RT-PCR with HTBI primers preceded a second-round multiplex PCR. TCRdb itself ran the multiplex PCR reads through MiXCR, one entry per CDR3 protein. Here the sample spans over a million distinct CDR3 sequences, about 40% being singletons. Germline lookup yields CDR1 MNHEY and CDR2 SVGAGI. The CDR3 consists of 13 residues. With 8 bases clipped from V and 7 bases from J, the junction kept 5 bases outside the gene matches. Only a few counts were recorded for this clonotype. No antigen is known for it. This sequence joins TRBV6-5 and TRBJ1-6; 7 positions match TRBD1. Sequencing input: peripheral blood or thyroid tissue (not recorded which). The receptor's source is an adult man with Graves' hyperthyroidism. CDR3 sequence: CASGTDRNSPLHF. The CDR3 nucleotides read TGTGCCAGCGGGACAGACCGAAATTCACCCCTCCACTTT.